These 16 T cell receptor beta chains came from one sample sequenced in a study of blood T cell repertoires in COVID-19. Produced via immunoSEQ multiplex PCR; TCRdb's table is partial and in-frame only. The data show some 340,000 clones, 87% seen once. The sample comprised PBMCs or T cells enriched from blood (not recorded which). These receptor sequences come from a woman aged 25-40 years who had recovered from COVID-19.

This clone was counted once. The rearrangement uses TRBV19 and TRBJ1-2, with D possibly TRBD1 on 6 matching bases. V lost 1 base and J lost 3, with 9 bases in between. The CDR3 extends over 14 amino acids. CDR1 is LNHDA, CDR2 SQIVND, per germline (reference sequence). The CDR3 bases are TGTGCCAGTAGTATAGTACAGGGTGACTATGGCTACACCTTC. Translation gives CASSIVQGDYGYTF.

The CDR3 reads CASSLGLQGYTGELFF. The CDR3 bases are TGTGCCAGCAGCTTGGGTCTACAGGGCTACACCGGGGAGCTGTTTTTT. This sequence joins TRBV5-5 and TRBJ2-2, with a weak D call TRBD1 (6 bases). Per the germline V gene, CDR1 is SGHKS and CDR2 is YYEKEE (reference sequence). The CDR3 is made up of 16 amino acids. Trimming pared 0 bases from V and 3 bases from J, leaving 12 bases between.

This clone was counted a single time. The J gene is TRBJ2-7, the V gene TRBV6-5, with 7 bases fitting TRBD2. Germline V gene lookup returns CDR1 MNHEY and CDR2 SVGAGI. The V segment lost 2 bases and the J segment 3 bases; nucleotides outside the gene matches: 7. CDR3 length: 15 amino acids. CDR3 sequence reads: CASSYTAGNLYEQYF. CDR3 DNA sequence: TGTGCCAGCAGTTACACAGCGGGGAACCTCTACGAGCAGTACTTC.

In its sample, this clone was seen a few times. The chain joins TRBV29-1 to TRBJ1-1; maybe TRBD1 (5 bases). V dropped 6 bases and J dropped 4 bases, with 15 bases sitting between them. The CDR3 has 13 residues. Germline-derived CDR1 and CDR2 are SQVTM and ANQGSEA. The CDR3 nucleotides are TGCAGCGTCAACCGGGGGGGTAGCACTGAAGCTTTCTTT. Amino acids: CSVNRGGSTEAFF.

This clone was observed once. The rearrangement joins TRBV5-1 to TRBJ2-5; D call uncertain. The V end was cut by 0 bases, the J end by 2 bases, with 11 bases between. The CDR3 loop spans 15 amino acids. CDR1 is SGHRS and CDR2 is YFSETQ in the germline V gene. The DNA for the CDR3 is TGCGCCAGCAGCTTGGTGGAGATCCAACAAGAGACCCAGTACTTC. Amino acids: CASSLVEIQQETQYF.

This chain connects TRBV12-3 or TRBV12-4 to TRBJ2-3; D is possibly TRBD1 (5 bases). This CDR3 region has 11 residues. V was clipped by 0 bases and J by 14 bases, with 9 bases between them. This CDR3 is CASSLAGARYF. The CDR3 nucleotides are TGTGCCAGCAGTTTAGCAGGGGCTCGGTATTTT.

J is TRBJ2-3 and V is TRBV6-6; 10 nucleotides line up with TRBD1. The CDR3 has 17 residues. The V gene end was trimmed by 5 bases and the J gene end by 5 bases; junction bases not matched to a gene: 13. In germline, CDR1 is MNHNY, CDR2 SVGAGI (reference sequence). The DNA of the CDR3 is TGTGCCAGCAGTCGTGAAGGGTCGGGACAGGGGCGAGATACGCAGTATTTT. It is translated as CASSREGSGQGRDTQYF.

In regard to this clone: Relative to the germline gene, one junction end is altered; a read error may explain this. This chain links TRBV4-2 with TRBJ1-1; 8 nucleotides line up with TRBD1. Germline V gene sequence: CDR1 LGHNA, CDR2 YNFKEQ. The CDR3 sequence is 13 residues long. The CDR3 bases are TGTGCCAGCAGCCAAGATTACGGACAGGGCTGGGTCTTT. Amino acids: CASSQDYGQGWVF.

J is TRBJ2-3 and V is TRBV9; D remains ambiguous. This CDR3 spans 15 amino acids. Per the germline V gene, CDR1 is SGDLS and CDR2 is YYNGEE. V lost 0 bases and J lost 2, with 10 bases in between. The CDR3 bases are TGTGCCAGCAGCGTAGCCCCGATAGCCACAGATACGCAGTATTTT. Its translation is CASSVAPIATDTQYF.

V gene TRBV10-3 combines with J gene TRBJ1-2; possibly TRBD1 for D (6 bases). Trimming shortened V by 3 bases and J by 7 bases, and 15 bases separated the two germline ends. CDR3 length: 14 residues. CDR1 is ENHRY and CDR2 is SYGVKD in the germline V gene. CDR3 DNA: TGTGCCATCAGTGAAGGGGGAGAGTTGAGTGGCTACACCTTC. Translation gives CAISEGGELSGYTF.

The rearrangement joins TRBV11-2 to TRBJ2-1; D is possibly TRBD2 (5 bases). This CDR3 comprises 15 residues. CDR1 and CDR2 from the germline V gene are SGHAT and FQNNGV. V was pared by 5 bases and J by 10 bases, with 21 bases between. CDR3 amino acids: CASSIGPGLRREQFF. CDR3 in DNA: TGTGCCAGCAGCATAGGGCCTGGACTGAGGCGAGAGCAGTTCTTC. Variable domain in full (rest from reference TRBV11-2 and TRBJ2-1): EAGVAQSPRYKIIEKRQSVAFWCNPISGHATLYWYQQILGQGPKLLIQFQNNGVVDDSQLPKDRFSAERLKGVDSTLKIQPAKLEDSAVYLCASSIGPGLRREQFFGPGTRLTVL.

V and J are TRBV19 and TRBJ1-1, with 12 bases identical to TRBD1. This CDR3 spans 16 amino acids. J gave up 1 base and V 5 bases, and 5 bases lay outside the gene matches. Germline CDR1 reads LNHDA; CDR2 reads SQIVND (reference sequence). The CDR3, as DNA: TGTGCCAGTAGTGCCGGGACAGGGGGCAAGAACACTGAAGCTTTCTTT. Amino acids: CASSAGTGGKNTEAFF.

This clone was counted only a few times. The chain has TRBV19 and TRBJ2-7, with 10 bases matching TRBD1. Germline assignment: CDR1 LNHDA and CDR2 SQIVND (reference sequence). The CDR3 loop spans 17 amino acids. Trimming removed 4 bases from V and 0 bases from J; junction bases left unmatched: 9. Here the CDR3 reads CASSKKWDRGGSYEQYF. The DNA for the CDR3 is TGTGCCAGTAGTAAGAAGTGGGACAGGGGCGGCTCCTACGAGCAGTACTTC.

This clone was found once. This chain joins TRBV5-1 and TRBJ2-2; D perhaps matches TRBD2 (6 bases). Germline loops: CDR1 SGHRS, CDR2 YFSETQ. CDR3 length equals 16 residues. The ends were cut back, 1 base at V and 4 bases at J, with 14 bases in the middle. CDR3 sequence (DNA): TGCGCCAGCAGCTTGTTGGGCGGGGCCAGCACCGGGGAGCTGTTTTTT. Translation gives CASSLLGGASTGELFF.

The rearrangement joins TRBV2 to TRBJ2-7; D gene ambiguous. This CDR3 spans 12 amino acids. Trimming shortened V by 3 bases and J by 4 bases, and 7 bases separated the two germline ends. The V gene's germline CDR1 is SNHLY and CDR2 FYNNEI. The CDR3 loop is CASSDTSYEQYF. The CDR3 coding sequence is TGTGCCAGCAGTGATACCAGTTACGAGCAGTACTTC.

The rearrangement uses TRBV19 and TRBJ1-4; 7 bases align to TRBD1. V lost 6 bases to trimming and J lost 5 bases; unmatched junction nucleotides: 6. From germline, CDR1 is LNHDA and CDR2 SQIVND (reference sequence). CDR3 length: 14 residues. CDR3 in DNA: TGTGCCAGTAGCCCACAGGGGTCCAATGAAAAACTGTTTTTT. It specifies CASSPQGSNEKLFF. Full variable domain (rest looked up from reference TRBV19 and TRBJ1-4): DGGITQSPKYLFRKEGQNVTLSCEQNLNHDAMYWYRQDPGQGLRLIYYSQIVNDFQKGDIAEGYSVSREKKESFPLTVTSAQKNPTAFYLCASSPQGSNEKLFFGSGTQLSVL.